The 31 T cell receptor beta chains reported below all come from one sample, sequenced in a study of PD-1 blockade in classical Hodgkin lymphoma. Sequencing used immunoSEQ multiplex PCR; TCRdb keeps in-frame clones, though not all of them. The sample consists of 20,000 to 25,000 clones, around three quarters of them appearing once. Every patient relapsed after autologous stem cell transplantation, and brentuximab vedotin exposure varied. The sample in question was peripheral blood mononuclear cells (PBMCs), obtained before the second cycle of nivolumab. These receptors came from a human donor with classical Hodgkin lymphoma.

The chain joins TRBV6-5 to TRBJ2-7; weak D call: TRBD2 (6 bases). The germline V gene has CDR1 MNHEY and CDR2 SVGAGI. The germline V and J ends were trimmed by 8 bases and 3 bases, with 17 bases remaining between them. This CDR3 spans 14 amino acids. This CDR3 reads CASQNAGRIYEQYF. CDR3 DNA sequence: TGTGCCAGCCAGAACGCCGGGAGAATCTACGAGCAGTACTTC.

V is TRBV4-2 and J is TRBJ1-5; possible D gene TRBD1, 5 bases. CDR3 length: 16 amino acids. V shed 1 base and J shed 4 bases, with 14 bases lying between them. Germline assignment: CDR1 LGHNA and CDR2 YNFKEQ. The DNA of the CDR3 is TGTGCCAGCAGCCAAGCAGTGGGGGTTCGGAATCAGCCCCAGCATTTT. Its translation: CASSQAVGVRNQPQHF.

The rearrangement uses TRBV20-1 and TRBJ1-5, with D uncertain. The CDR3 has 10 residues. Germline CDR1 reads DFQATT; CDR2 reads SNEGSKA (reference sequence). Trimming pared 2 bases from V and 7 bases from J, leaving 3 bases between. CDR3 in amino acids: CSARRQPQHF. DNA for the CDR3: TGCAGTGCTAGAAGGCAGCCCCAGCATTTT.

The rearrangement links TRBV28 to TRBJ2-1, with D unclear. CDR3 length: 14 amino acids. Germline CDR1 MDHEN, CDR2 SYDVKM. The V gene lost 1 base and the J gene lost 2 bases, with 6 bases spanning the gap. DNA for the CDR3: TGTGCCAGCAGTTTATTGGACCCCTACAATGAGCAGTTCTTC. Protein product: CASSLLDPYNEQFF.

CDR3 in amino acids: CASRRDLARELFF. The CDR3 DNA reads TGTGCCAGCCGCCGGGACCTCGCGAGGGAGCTGTTTTTT. The gene calls are TRBV2 and TRBJ2-2; D might be TRBD1 or TRBD2, each matching 5 bases. The V gene's germline CDR1 is SNHLY and CDR2 FYNNEI. The CDR3 is 13 amino acids. Trimming shortened V by 8 bases and J by 9 bases, and 16 bases separated the two germline ends.

The chain uses TRBV2 and TRBJ2-7; D is possibly TRBD1 or TRBD2 (6 bases each). CDR3 length: 15 residues. Germline V lookup: CDR1 SNHLY, CDR2 FYNNEI. The ends were cut back, 7 bases at V and 2 bases at J, with 18 bases in the middle. This chain's CDR3 is CASTYLGGGPYEQYF. CDR3 DNA sequence: TGTGCCAGCACCTATTTAGGGGGAGGACCCTACGAGCAGTACTTC.

This clone is termed medium-sized. The rearrangement uses TRBV7-9 and TRBJ2-7; 8 bases are a match to TRBD1. In germline, CDR1 is SEHNR, CDR2 FQNEAQ (reference sequence). Germline trimming cut 3 bases from V and 3 bases from J; bases unmatched to any gene: 4. This CDR3 is built from 14 residues. The CDR3 DNA reads TGTGCCAGCAGCTTGACAGGGGTCATCTACGAGCAGTACTTC. Protein sequence: CASSLTGVIYEQYF.

This clone was observed a few times. The chain joins TRBV7-9 to TRBJ2-4; the D is unclear. Germline V gives CDR1 SEHNR, CDR2 FQNEAQ (reference sequence). CDR3 length equals 13 residues. Trimming stripped 2 bases from V and 5 bases from J, with 7 bases between. In nucleotides, the CDR3 is TGTGCCAGCAGCTTAATTGGCGAAAACATTCAGTACTTC. Encoded protein: CASSLIGENIQYF.

The chain couples TRBV29-1 to TRBJ1-2, with D possibly being TRBD1 (6 bases). Germline V gives CDR1 SQVTM, CDR2 ANQGSEA. Deletions cut 4 bases from V and 7 bases from J, with 10 bases between. The length of the CDR3 is 11 residues. Written as DNA, the CDR3 is TGCAGCGTTGTGGGGGCCGTTGGCTACACCTTC. Amino acid sequence: CSVVGAVGYTF. The full variable domain, rest sourced from reference TRBV29-1 and TRBJ1-2, is SAVISQKPSRDICQRGTSLTIQCQVDSQVTMMFWYRQQPGQSLTLIATANQGSEATYESGFVIDKFPISRPNLTFSTLTVSNMSPEDSSIYLCSVVGAVGYTFGSGTRLTVV.

This clone was counted between two and nine times. The chain employs TRBV7-3 and TRBJ2-6, with no clear D. The CDR3 sequence is 15 residues long. Germline V gives CDR1 SGHTA, CDR2 FQGTGA. V was shortened by 2 bases and J by 0 bases, with 5 bases between the two germline ends. The CDR3 loop reads CASSLEVSGANVLTF. The CDR3 bases are TGTGCCAGCAGCTTAGAGGTCTCTGGGGCCAACGTCCTGACTTTC.

This chain connects TRBV27 to TRBJ1-2, with a weak D call TRBD1 (6 bases). Germline CDR1 reads MNHEY; CDR2 reads SMNVEV (reference sequence). CDR3 length equals 13 residues. The V end was cut by 7 bases, the J end by 6 bases, with 15 bases between. The CDR3 DNA sequence: TGTGCCAGCAAATGGAGGGGGGAAAATGGCTACACCTTC. Amino acids: CASKWRGENGYTF.

This clone has just a few counts. The rearrangement uses TRBV29-1 and TRBJ1-4, with no clear D. CDR3 length: 13 amino acids. Germline-derived CDR1 and CDR2 are SQVTM and ANQGSEA. Between the trimmed V and J ends, which lost 4 bases and 2 bases, there was a span of 8 bases. The CDR3 bases are TGCAGCGTTGCGGCAGTTACTAATGAAAAACTGTTTTTT. It encodes CSVAAVTNEKLFF.

The genes are TRBV5-1 and TRBJ2-4, with D hard to call. Trimming shortened V by 0 bases and J by 0 bases, and 13 bases separated the two germline ends. Germline assignment: CDR1 SGHRS and CDR2 YFSETQ. CDR3 size: 17 residues. In DNA, the CDR3 is TGCGCCAGCAGCTTGGCCAGCATCAATATAGCCAAAAACATTCAGTACTTC. Translating it yields CASSLASINIAKNIQYF.

On this clone: The identical CDR3 is also encoded by other nucleotide sequences in the sample. The chain combines TRBV28 with TRBJ1-2, with 7 bases identical to TRBD1. V trimming: 5 bases; J trimming: 5 bases; junction bases outside the gene matches: 8. Per germline, CDR1 MDHEN and CDR2 SYDVKM. The CDR3 extends over 14 amino acids. The CDR3 protein is CASSDPTGRYGYTF. For the CDR3, the DNA is TGTGCCAGCAGTGATCCGACAGGGAGATATGGCTACACCTTC.

J is TRBJ1-2 and V is TRBV28; maybe TRBD1 (5 bases). The CDR3 extends over 13 amino acids. Germline V lookup: CDR1 MDHEN, CDR2 SYDVKM. Trimming shortened V by 4 bases and J by 5 bases, and 11 bases separated the two germline ends. The CDR3 here is CASSSSGRYGYTF. The CDR3 nucleotides are TGTGCCAGCAGTTCGTCAGGGAGATATGGCTACACCTTC.

The V call is TRBV6-6, the J call TRBJ2-1, with 10 bases matching TRBD1. J was trimmed by 10 bases and V by 2 bases; bases with no gene match: 5. There are 14 residues in the CDR3. Looked up from germline, CDR1 is MNHNY and CDR2 is SVGAGI (reference sequence). In DNA, the CDR3 is TGTGCCAGCAGTTACCGGGACAGGGGAGGCGAGCAGTTCTTC. Protein sequence: CASSYRDRGGEQFF.

As to this clone: In the same sample, other DNA sequences code for this CDR3. The chain links TRBV7-3 to TRBJ2-5; TRBD1 might be the D (5 bases). Germline V gene data show CDR1 as SGHTA and CDR2 as FQGTGA. This CDR3 region has 13 residues. V lost 5 bases to trimming and J lost 2 bases, with 9 bases between them. The CDR3 DNA reads as TGTGCCAGCAGCCCCGGACAACAAGAGACCCAGTACTTC. Translating it yields CASSPGQQETQYF.

The rearrangement links TRBV6-1 to TRBJ2-7; D is unresolved. V was pared by 4 bases and J by 7 bases, with 11 bases between. From germline, CDR1 is MNHNS and CDR2 SASEGT. The CDR3 loop spans 12 amino acids. This chain's CDR3 is CASSVGWPEQYF. DNA of the CDR3: TGTGCCAGCAGTGTGGGCTGGCCGGAGCAGTACTTC.

The chain recombines TRBV29-1 with TRBJ2-7; 10 nucleotides line up with TRBD1. This CDR3 is built from 14 residues. Per the germline V gene, CDR1 is SQVTM and CDR2 is ANQGSEA. Trimming at V came to 3 bases and at J to 6 bases, leaving 8 bases not matched to a gene. CDR3 protein: CSVDRGTGDGEQYF. For the CDR3, the DNA is TGCAGCGTTGACAGGGGGACAGGGGATGGCGAGCAGTACTTC.

The chain joins TRBV6-5 to TRBJ1-2; D unclear. Germline CDR1 MNHEY, CDR2 SVGAGI. This CDR3 is 15 amino acids long. V dropped 0 bases and J dropped 0 bases, with 8 bases sitting between them. The CDR3 DNA is TGTGCCAGCAGTTACTCGGGGTTTTCTAACTATGGCTACACCTTC. Its translation is CASSYSGFSNYGYTF.

The chain employs TRBV6-5 and TRBJ2-4; 11 nucleotides match TRBD1. This CDR3 spans 15 amino acids. V lost 4 bases to trimming and J lost 10 bases; unmatched junction nucleotides: 9. From germline, CDR1 is MNHEY and CDR2 SVGAGI. The CDR3, as DNA: TGTGCCAGCAGTTCTCCGGGGACAGGGGGTAATATTCAGTACTTC. Translation gives CASSSPGTGGNIQYF.

The rearrangement uses TRBV14 and TRBJ1-3, with unresolved D. The CDR3 contains 14 residues. Per germline, CDR1 SGHDN and CDR2 FVKESK. Trimming pared 8 bases from V and 0 bases from J, leaving 11 bases between. In DNA, the CDR3 is TGTGCCAGCCGACTCGGACTCTCTGGAAACACCATATATTTT. Translation: CASRLGLSGNTIYF.

The V gene is TRBV28, the J gene TRBJ2-5; no definite D call. The CDR3 runs to 15 residues. Trimming left V 6 bases short and J 5 bases short, with 19 bases between. The V gene's germline CDR1 is MDHEN and CDR2 SYDVKM. The chain's CDR3 is CASSPPATWLETQYF. The CDR3 DNA follows: TGTGCCAGCAGCCCCCCCGCGACATGGCTGGAGACCCAGTACTTC.

The chain recombines TRBV5-4 with TRBJ2-1; 9 nucleotides line up with TRBD2. After removal of 0 bases from V and 4 bases from J, the junction contained 2 bases not matched to a gene. The germline gives CDR1 SGHNT, CDR2 YYREEE (reference sequence). This CDR3 spans 15 amino acids. In DNA, the CDR3 is TGTGCCAGCAGCTTGGGAGCGGGGGGATACAATGAGCAGTTCTTC. Residues: CASSLGAGGYNEQFF.

The rearrangement joins TRBV2 to TRBJ2-1, with D perhaps TRBD1 or TRBD2 (6 bases each). Trimming left V 5 bases short and J 6 bases short, with 23 bases between. The germline V gene has CDR1 SNHLY and CDR2 FYNNEI. The CDR3 is 17 residues long. The CDR3 sequence is CASSPPGGGTLGNEQFF. In DNA form, the CDR3 reads TGTGCCAGCAGTCCCCCTGGGGGCGGGACCCTCGGCAATGAGCAGTTCTTC.

This rearrangement joins TRBV5-1 to TRBJ2-1; 9 bases agree with TRBD2. With 0 bases clipped from V and 10 bases from J, the junction kept 8 bases outside the gene matches. There are 15 residues in the CDR3. Germline V lookup: CDR1 SGHRS, CDR2 YFSETQ. Here the CDR3 reads CASSLGAGGFEEQFF. The DNA for the CDR3 is TGCGCCAGCAGCTTGGGTGCGGGAGGGTTTGAGGAGCAGTTCTTC.

The J gene is TRBJ1-1, the V gene TRBV10-3, with D unresolved. The CDR3 has 12 residues. Trimming took off 0 bases at V and 10 bases at J, with 9 bases between the two ends. From germline, CDR1 is ENHRY and CDR2 SYGVKD. The CDR3 here is CAISESLGVAFF. The CDR3 region has the DNA TGTGCCATCAGTGAGTCGTTGGGAGTAGCTTTCTTT.

The chain joins TRBV6-6 to TRBJ2-1; no clear D gene. This CDR3 has 12 amino acids. V was clipped by 5 bases and J by 7 bases, with 9 bases between them. The germline gives CDR1 MNHNY, CDR2 SVGAGI (reference sequence). The CDR3 reads CASSLSRNEQFF. In DNA form, the CDR3 reads TGTGCCAGCAGTCTATCCCGGAATGAGCAGTTCTTC.

The chain is built from TRBV2 and TRBJ2-1; 10 nucleotides align to TRBD2. V shed 9 bases and J 7 bases; nucleotides not matched to a gene: 9. CDR1 is SNHLY and CDR2 is FYNNEI in the germline V gene. The CDR3 runs 14 residues. CDR3 in DNA: TGTGCCAGTGCTAGCGGGAGTTTTACTAATGAGCAGTTCTTC. Its translation: CASASGSFTNEQFF.

The chain is built from TRBV4-1 and TRBJ1-4; D gene unclear. The CDR3 sequence is 16 residues long. The germline V gene has CDR1 MGHRA and CDR2 YSYEKL. With 0 bases removed from V and 7 bases from J, the gap between germline ends came to 15 bases. In DNA form, the CDR3 reads TGCGCCAGCAGCCAAGATTATGCGAGGGTTAGTGAAAAACTGTTTTTT. It yields the protein CASSQDYARVSEKLFF.

This clone was observed a few times. V and J are TRBV14 and TRBJ2-6; 9 nucleotides match TRBD1. The V gene end was trimmed by 4 bases and the J gene end by 4 bases; junction bases not matched to a gene: 8. The CDR3 is made up of 17 amino acids. From germline, CDR1 is SGHDN and CDR2 FVKESK. The CDR3 loop is CASSPGTGWAGANVLTF. CDR3 in DNA: TGTGCCAGCAGCCCCGGGACAGGGTGGGCAGGGGCCAACGTCCTGACTTTC.